This T cell receptor beta chain was obtained from a study of T cell changes during pregnancy in multiple sclerosis. Produced via immunoSEQ multiplex PCR; TCRdb's table is partial and in-frame only. The sample lists about 100,000 clones, more than 90% occurring once. This CDR3 contains 15 residues. The V gene's germline CDR1 is KGHSH and CDR2 LQKENI. V lost 5 bases to trimming and J lost 0 bases, with 11 bases between them. The sequencing used peripheral blood, collected in the second trimester of pregnancy. The chain joins TRBV18 to TRBJ1-5; no clear D. The sequence was obtained from a female donor with multiple sclerosis, enrolled in a pregnancy study. CDR3 amino acids: CASSSDGYSNQPQHF. Written as DNA, the CDR3 is TGTGCCAGCTCAAGCGACGGATATAGCAATCAGCCCCAGCATTTT. Together with reference TRBV18 and TRBJ1-5, the CDR3 gives the full variable domain: NAGVMQNPRHLVRRRGQEARLRCSPMKGHSHVYWYRQLPEEGLKFMVYLQKENIIDESGMPKERFSAEFPKEGPSILRIQQVVRGDSAAYFCASSSDGYSNQPQHFGDGTRLSIL.